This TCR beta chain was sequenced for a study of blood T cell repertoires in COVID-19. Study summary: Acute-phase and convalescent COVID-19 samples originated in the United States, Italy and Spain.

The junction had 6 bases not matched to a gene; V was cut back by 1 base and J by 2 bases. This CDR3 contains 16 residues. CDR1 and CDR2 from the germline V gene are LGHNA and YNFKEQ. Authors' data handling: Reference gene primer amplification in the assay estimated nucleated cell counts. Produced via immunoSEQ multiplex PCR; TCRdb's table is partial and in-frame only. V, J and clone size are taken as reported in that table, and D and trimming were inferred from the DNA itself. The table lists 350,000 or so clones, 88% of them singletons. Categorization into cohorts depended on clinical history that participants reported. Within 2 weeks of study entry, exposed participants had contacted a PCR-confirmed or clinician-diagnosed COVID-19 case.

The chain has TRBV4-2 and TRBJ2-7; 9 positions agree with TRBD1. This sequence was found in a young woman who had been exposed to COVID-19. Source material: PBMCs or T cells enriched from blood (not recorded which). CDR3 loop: CASSQGVGDRAYEQYF. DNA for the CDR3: TGTGCCAGCAGCCAAGGTGTCGGGGACAGGGCCTACGAGCAGTACTTC.